Listed here are 5 T cell receptor beta chains from one sample, sequenced in a study of shared clonotypes between healthy human individuals. TCRdb keeps only in-frame clones here, not all; method: immunoSEQ multiplex PCR. In the table there are approximately 460,000 clones, roughly three quarters of which are singletons. The sequencing sample was made of PBMCs. These receptors were obtained from a woman in her thirties or forties in good health. Some clones in this sample may be carry-over from other donors' samples.

As regards this clone: This likely traces to a read error, being one base from a far larger clone. The rearrangement joins TRBV7-9 to TRBJ2-7, with a weak D call TRBD1 (6 bases). Germline V gives CDR1 SEHNR, CDR2 FQNEAQ (reference sequence). The CDR3 sequence is 14 residues long. V was cut by 4 bases and J by 2 bases, with 12 bases left in between. CDR3 region: CASSSWDNPYEQYF. The DNA of the CDR3 is TGTGCCAGCAGCTCGTGGGACAACCCCTACGAGCAGTACTTC.

The rearrangement uses TRBV19 and TRBJ2-7; 8 nucleotides align to TRBD2. J lost 3 bases, V lost 5 bases, and 9 bases had no gene match. Germline CDR1 is LNHDA and CDR2 is SQIVND (reference sequence). There are 15 residues in the CDR3. The CDR3 DNA is TGTGCCAGTAGTGGTGGGGCAGCGGGGGTCTACGAGCAGTACTTC. This sequence encodes CASSGGAAGVYEQYF.

The chain combines TRBV28 with TRBJ1-2, with D maybe TRBD1 (5 bases). The CDR3 extends over 12 amino acids. Germline values: CDR1 MDHEN, CDR2 SYDVKM. The V end was cut by 6 bases, the J end by 7 bases, with 12 bases between. The CDR3 is CASSPPGGGYTF. CDR3 nucleotide sequence: TGTGCCAGCAGCCCCCCCGGGGGTGGCTACACCTTC.

The J gene is TRBJ1-1, the V gene TRBV21-1. TRBV21-1 represents a pseudogene. The CDR3 runs to 15 residues. As DNA, the CDR3 is TGTGCCAGCAGCCCCCGGGGGGAGGGGAAGTCTGAAGCTTTCTTT. It yields the protein CASSPRGEGKSEAFF.

The V and J genes are TRBV6-6 and TRBJ2-5; 8 positions match TRBD2. V shed 5 bases, J shed 9 bases, and the junction held 2 bases outside the gene matches. Germline V gene sequence: CDR1 MNHNY, CDR2 SVGAGI (reference sequence). The CDR3 has 11 amino acids. The CDR3 DNA reads TGTGCCAGCAGTCCCGGGGGGGCCCAGTACTTC. This codes for CASSPGGAQYF.